This TCR beta chain was sequenced for a study of blood T cell repertoires in COVID-19. Study-wide background: There were acute and convalescent COVID-19 samples, and they came from the United States, Italy and Spain. From T cells, B-cell-depleted T cells, or PBMCs came the material, which was cDNA or gDNA.

In this sample, this clone turned up once. Original processing methods: Nucleated cell counts were estimated from reference gene primer amplification. Measured with immunoSEQ multiplex PCR; TCRdb has only the in-frame clones, and not every one. Clone size and V and J calls were adopted from that table, with D and trimming inferred from the DNA. The table has fewer than 85,000 clones, roughly 84% seen once; the top ten hold 25% to 30%. J lost 4 bases, V lost 3 bases, and 5 bases had no gene match. CDR1 SGHTA and CDR2 FQGNSA come from the germline V gene. The CDR3 contains 15 residues. The genes are TRBV7-2 and TRBJ2-3; 9 nucleotides agree with TRBD1. The source of this sequence is a human donor in a cohort sampled during active COVID-19. The sample was peripheral blood. The CDR3 coding sequence is TGTGCCAGCAGCTTGTCGGGACAGGGATCAGATACGCAGTATTTT. It yields the protein CASSLSGQGSDTQYF. The variable domain in full, completed from reference TRBV7-2 and TRBJ2-3, reads GAGVSQSPSNKVTEKGKDVELRCDPISGHTALYWYRQSLGQGLEFLIYFQGNSAPDKSGLPSDRFSAERTGGSVSTLTIQRTQQEDSAVYLCASSLSGQGSDTQYFGPGTRLTVL.